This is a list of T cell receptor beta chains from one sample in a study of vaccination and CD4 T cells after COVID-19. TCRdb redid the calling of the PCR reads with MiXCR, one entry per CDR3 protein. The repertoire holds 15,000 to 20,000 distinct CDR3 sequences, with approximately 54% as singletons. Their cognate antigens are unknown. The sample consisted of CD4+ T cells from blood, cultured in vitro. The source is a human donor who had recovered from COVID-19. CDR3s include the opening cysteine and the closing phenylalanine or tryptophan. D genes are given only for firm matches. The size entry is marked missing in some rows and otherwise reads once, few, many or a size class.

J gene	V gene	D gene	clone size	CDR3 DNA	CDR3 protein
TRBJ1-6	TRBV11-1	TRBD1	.	TGTGCCAGCAGCACGACAGGGGGGGATTCACCCCTCCACTTT	CASSTTGGDSPLHF
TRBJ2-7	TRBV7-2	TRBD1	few	TGTGCCAGCAGCCGAGGCCCGGGACAGGGAAGCGAGCAGTACTTC	CASSRGPGQGSEQYF
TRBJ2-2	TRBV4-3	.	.	TGCGCCAGCAGCCAAGCCCCCGAACTAGGAGCGAACACCGGGGAGCTGTTTTTT	CASSQAPELGANTGELFF
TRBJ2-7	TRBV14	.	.	TGTGCCACCAAAGGGCTAGCGGCTACAGGGGCATACGAGCAGTACTTC	CATKGLAATGAYEQYF
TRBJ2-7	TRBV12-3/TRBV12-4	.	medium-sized	TGTGCCAGCAGTCCGGGGACAAAGGGGCGTTCCTACGAGCAGTACTTC	CASSPGTKGRSYEQYF
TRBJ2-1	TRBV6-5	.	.	TGTGCCAGCAGTTATGGAGAGCCCTCCTACAATGAGCAGTTCTTC	CASSYGEPSYNEQFF
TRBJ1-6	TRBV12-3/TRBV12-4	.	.	TGTGCCAGCAGTACGGACAGTGGGTATAATTCACCCCTCCACTTT	CASSTDSGYNSPLHF
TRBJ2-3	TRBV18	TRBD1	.	TGTGCCAGCTCACCGCCGGGACAGGGTCTAGATACGCAGTATTTT	CASSPPGQGLDTQYF
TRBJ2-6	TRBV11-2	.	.	TGTGCCAGCAGCTTCCAGGTATCTGGGGCCAACGTCCTGACTTTC	CASSFQVSGANVLTF
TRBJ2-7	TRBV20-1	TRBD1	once	TGCAGTGCTGGGGGACAGGGAGATAACGAGCAGTACTTC	CSAGGQGDNEQYF
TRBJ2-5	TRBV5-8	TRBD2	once	TGTGCCAGCAGGGCTAGCGGACTTGAGACCCAGTACTTC	CASRASGLETQYF
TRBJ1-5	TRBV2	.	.	TGTGCCAGCACTATGCAGGGACGTCAGCCCCAGCATTTT	CASTMQGRQPQHF
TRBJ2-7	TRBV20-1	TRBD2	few	TGCAGTGCTAGAGACCCGACTAGCACTTACGAGCAGTACTTC	CSARDPTSTYEQYF
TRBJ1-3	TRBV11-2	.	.	TGTGCCAGCAGCCCCCATGGCAGGGGAAGTGGAAACACCATATATTTT	CASSPHGRGSGNTIYF
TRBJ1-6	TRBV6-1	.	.	TGTGCCAGTAATAAAGGTGGTTCGGGGGGATATAATTCACCCCTCCACTTT	CASNKGGSGGYNSPLHF
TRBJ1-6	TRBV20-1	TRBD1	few	TGCAGTGCTAGAAAGTTCGGGGAGACAGGGAATAATTCACCCCTCCACTTT	CSARKFGETGNNSPLHF
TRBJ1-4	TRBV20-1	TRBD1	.	TGCAGTGCTCAGACAGGGGTGGATGAAAAACTGTTTTTT	CSAQTGVDEKLFF
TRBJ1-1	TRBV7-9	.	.	TGTGCCAGCAGCTTAGACAACAATTCTTGGAAGAACACTGAAGCTTTCTTT	CASSLDNNSWKNTEAFF
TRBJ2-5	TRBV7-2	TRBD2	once	TGTGCCAGCAGCTTTTTTCCCCGCGGGGGGAGGGGGGAGACCCAGTACTTC	CASSFFPRGGRGETQYF
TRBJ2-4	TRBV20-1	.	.	TGCAGTGCTAGCCGCAGCTCGGGGGCAAACATTCAGTACTTC	CSASRSSGANIQYF
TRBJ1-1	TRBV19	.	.	TGTGCCAGTAGTCGAGAGGGCACTGAAGCTTTCTTT	CASSREGTEAFF
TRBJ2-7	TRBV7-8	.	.	TGTGCCAGCAGCTCTACGATCTCCTACGAGCAGTACTTC	CASSSTISYEQYF
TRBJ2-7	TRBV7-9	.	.	TGTGCCAGCAGCTTAGGGGACGACCCAGCCTACGAGCAGTACTTC	CASSLGDDPAYEQYF
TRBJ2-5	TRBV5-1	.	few	TGCGCCAGCAGCTTGGCTAGCTACCAAGAGACCCAGTACTTC	CASSLASYQETQYF
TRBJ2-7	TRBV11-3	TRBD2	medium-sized	TGTGCCATTATCAATAGCGGGAGGCCCTCCTACGAGCAGTACTTC	CAIINSGRPSYEQYF
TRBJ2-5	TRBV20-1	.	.	TGCAGTGCTCCCTCGCGGGGACAAGAGACCCAGTACTTC	CSAPSRGQETQYF
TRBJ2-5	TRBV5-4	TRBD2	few	TGTGCCAGCAGCTTGGGAGGAGCGGGAGGGCCGAGAGAGACCCAGTACTTC	CASSLGGAGGPRETQYF
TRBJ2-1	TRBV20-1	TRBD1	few	TGCAGTGCGAGGACAGGGTCCAATGAGCAGTTCTTC	CSARTGSNEQFF
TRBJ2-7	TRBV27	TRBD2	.	TGTGCCAGCGCCCCCTCCCGCAATCAGGGAGGGATGTCCTACGAGCAGTACTTC	CASAPSRNQGGMSYEQYF
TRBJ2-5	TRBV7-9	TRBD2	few	TGTGCCAGCAGCGCCCTCGGGTTGGGGGAGGGATACCAAGAGACCCAGTACTTC	CASSALGLGEGYQETQYF
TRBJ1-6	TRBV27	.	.	TGTGCCAGCAGTTTATTTCCCCAGGGTCCTTCCTATAATTCACCCCTCCACTTT	CASSLFPQGPSYNSPLHF
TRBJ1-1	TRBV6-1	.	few	TGTGCCAGCGGGTCGAGGTTTGGGACTGAAGCTTTCTTT	CASGSRFGTEAFF
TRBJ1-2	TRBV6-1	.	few	TGTGCCAGCAGTGAACCGGGACACACCCCAGGAGGCTATGGCTACACCTTC	CASSEPGHTPGGYGYTF
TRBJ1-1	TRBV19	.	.	TGTGCCAGTAGTAACGGGAACACTGAAGCTTTCTTT	CASSNGNTEAFF
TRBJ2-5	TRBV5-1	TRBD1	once	TGCGCCAGCAGCCCGGACAGGGGGACAGAGACCCAGTACTTC	CASSPDRGTETQYF
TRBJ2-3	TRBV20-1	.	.	TGCAGTGCTGGGGGGGTAGGGGGGTTGGGGGATACGCAGTATTTT	CSAGGVGGLGDTQYF
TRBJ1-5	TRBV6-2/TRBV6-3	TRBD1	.	TGTGCCAGCAGTACCCGGACAGGGCGCAATCAGCCCCAGCATTTT	CASSTRTGRNQPQHF
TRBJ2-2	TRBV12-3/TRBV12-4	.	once	TGTGCCAGCACCCGAACCGGACGGAACACCGGGGAGCTGTTTTTT	CASTRTGRNTGELFF
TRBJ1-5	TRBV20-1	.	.	TGCAGTGCTGCCTCCTCTAGCAATCAGCCCCAGCATTTT	CSAASSSNQPQHF
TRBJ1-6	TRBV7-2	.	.	TGTGCCAGCAGCTTAGGATGGAATTCACCCCTCCACTTT	CASSLGWNSPLHF